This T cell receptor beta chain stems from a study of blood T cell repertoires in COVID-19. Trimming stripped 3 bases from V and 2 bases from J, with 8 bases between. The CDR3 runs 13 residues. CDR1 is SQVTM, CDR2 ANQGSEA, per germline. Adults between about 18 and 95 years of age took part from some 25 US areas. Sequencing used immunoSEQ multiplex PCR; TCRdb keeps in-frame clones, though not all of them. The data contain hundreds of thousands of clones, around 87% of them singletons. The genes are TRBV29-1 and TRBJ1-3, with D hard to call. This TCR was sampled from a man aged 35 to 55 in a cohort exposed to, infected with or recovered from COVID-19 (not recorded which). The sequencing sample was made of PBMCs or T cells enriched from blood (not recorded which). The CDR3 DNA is TGCAGCGTTGATAGTCAGGCTGGAAACACCATATATTTT. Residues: CSVDSQAGNTIYF.